This entry describes one T cell receptor (beta chain). Its antigen remains unidentified. The data were obtained in a study of PD-1 blockade in classical Hodgkin lymphoma. Turning to the study itself: The study gave patients nivolumab 3 mg/kg intravenously every 2 weeks. Overall study results and limits: By C4D1 there was a significant rise in CD4+ TCR diversity but not in CD8+ TCR diversity. No one has yet defined what causes the repertoire differences, which may be disease activity or prior therapy. Relapsed/refractory patients reportedly had lower baseline diversity than newly diagnosed patients.

Measured with immunoSEQ multiplex PCR; TCRdb has only the in-frame clones, and not every one. The top ten hold about 0.31% of the sample, which has some 30,000 clones, 92% seen once. The time point is: cycle 4 day 1 (C4D1), after 6 weeks of nivolumab. Brentuximab vedotin exposure varied among the patients, all of whom had relapsed after autologous stem cell transplantation. Thawed PBMCs were the source of CD4+ T cells, purified by magnetic negative selection. Here the sequenced sample was CD4+ T cells from blood, taken before the fourth cycle of nivolumab. The TCR sequence derives from a human donor with classical Hodgkin lymphoma.

As DNA, the CDR3 is TGTGCCAGCAGTGGCCAGTTAAACACTGAAGCTTTCTTT. Translating it yields CASSGQLNTEAFF. The chain recombines TRBV6-1 with TRBJ1-1; no clear D. The germline CDR1 and CDR2 sequences are MNHNS and SASEGT. Trimming pared 4 bases from V and 2 bases from J, leaving 8 bases between. This CDR3 spans 13 amino acids.